This T cell receptor beta chain was sequenced during a study of CD8 T cells in Susac syndrome. RNA was extracted with the RNeasy kit, and a quantity of about 0.5 to 1 ug was reverse transcribed using random hexamers. Each CDR3 protein is one row after TCRdb ran MiXCR on the immunoSEQ multiplex PCR reads. Among around 300,000 distinct CDR3 sequences listed, approximately 85% were seen once. Sample: CD8+ T cells from PBMCs. This clonotype originated in a human donor with multiple sclerosis.

The CDR3 sequence: CASRGGTSALVNEQYF. The CDR3 DNA sequence: TGCGCCAGCAGAGGGGGTACTAGCGCCCTAGTAAACGAGCAGTACTTC. The rearrangement links TRBV10-2 to TRBJ2-7, with D tentatively TRBD2 (7 bases). Trimming cost V 6 bases and J 5 bases, with 23 bases left between them. CDR1 and CDR2 (germline): WSHSY, SAAADI. The CDR3 consists of 16 residues.